This TCR beta chain was found in a study of preoperative IRX-2 immunotherapy in early breast cancer. Germline loops: CDR1 SEHNR, CDR2 FQNEAQ (reference sequence). The CDR3 length is 11 residues. V shed 9 bases and J shed 3 bases, with 8 bases lying between them. Sequenced by immunoSEQ multiplex PCR; TCRdb stores in-frame clones only, minus some. The sample yields 28,000 or so clones, around 87% seen once. This clone occurred a few times. The treatment: preoperative locoregional IRX-2 cytokine immunotherapy. Patients received preoperative, locoregional IRX-2 cytokine immunotherapy in a phase Ib study. The clonotype comes from a human donor with breast cancer. The sample was collected from a patient treated with IRX-2 immunotherapy. The chain couples TRBV7-9 to TRBJ1-2; D ambiguous. The CDR3 bases are TGTGCCAGTGGAGAGTACTATGGCTACACCTTC. Residues: CASGEYYGYTF.